The rows below give T cell receptor beta chains drawn from one sample of a study of blood T cell repertoires in COVID-19. Here immunoSEQ multiplex PCR was the method, and the copy in TCRdb shows in-frame clones only, minus some. The sample lists a few hundred thousand clones, 80% to 90% occurring once. The specimen sequenced was peripheral blood. Receptors originate from a man aged 45-65 years with active or convalescent COVID-19. CDR3s include the opening cysteine and the closing phenylalanine or tryptophan. Fields, in order: J gene, D gene, V gene, clone size, CDR3 protein, CDR3 DNA. D genes are given only for firm matches. Where a row states a size, it is once, few, many or the class of an expanded clone; other rows omit it.

>TRBJ1-4|TRBD1|TRBV5-1|NA
CASSSQTQGAGEKLFF
TGCGCCAGCAGCTCACAAACACAGGGGGCGGGAGAAAAACTGTTTTTT
>TRBJ2-7|NA|TRBV3-1/TRBV3-2|NA
CASSQDRYEQYF
TGTGCCAGCAGCCAAGATCGCTACGAGCAGTACTTC
>TRBJ2-3|TRBD1|TRBV7-9|NA
CASSLSAGTGLADTQYF
TGTGCCAGCAGCTTATCTGCCGGGACAGGGCTGGCAGATACGCAGTATTTT
>TRBJ1-1|NA|TRBV5-1|few
CASSPRTSPGTEAFF
TGCGCCAGCAGCCCTCGAACCTCCCCGGGGACTGAAGCTTTCTTT
>TRBJ2-1|TRBD2|TRBV5-1|NA
CASSSLSGPSSYNEQFF
TGCGCCAGCAGCTCCCTTAGCGGGCCAAGCTCCTACAATGAGCAGTTCTTC
>TRBJ2-7|NA|TRBV27|NA
CASSFAGMDEQYF
TGTGCCAGCAGTTTTGCGGGGATGGACGAGCAGTACTTC
>TRBJ2-2|NA|TRBV6-2/TRBV6-3|NA
CASSRTTGELFF
TGTGCCAGCAGCCGTACTACCGGGGAGCTGTTTTTT
>TRBJ1-4|NA|TRBV5-1|once
CASKKTATTNEKLFF
TGCGCCAGCAAGAAGACAGCCACAACTAATGAAAAACTGTTTTTT
>TRBJ1-6|NA|TRBV6-5|NA
CASSYLTGTGNSPLHF
TGTGCCAGCAGTTACCTGACAGGAACGGGCAATTCACCCCTCCACTTT
>TRBJ2-1|TRBD1|TRBV3-1/TRBV3-2|NA
CASSLRGYEQFF
TGTGCCAGCAGCCTCAGGGGGTATGAGCAGTTCTTC
>TRBJ1-2|NA|TRBV7-9|NA
CASSLSLGGSGGYTF
TGTGCCAGCAGCTTATCTCTAGGGGGTTCAGGAGGCTACACCTTC
>TRBJ1-5|NA|TRBV4-1|NA
CASSPKGSNQPQHF
TGCGCCAGCAGCCCTAAGGGGTCCAATCAGCCCCAGCATTTT
>TRBJ1-2|TRBD1|TRBV18|NA
CASSPSTGGDYGYTF
TGTGCCAGCTCACCCTCGACAGGGGGCGACTATGGCTACACCTTC
>TRBJ1-1|NA|TRBV18|NA
CASSPVPAGGTEAFF
TGTGCCAGCTCACCCGTCCCCGCGGGGGGCACTGAAGCTTTCTTT
>TRBJ2-1|NA|TRBV18|once
CASSASVAYNEQFF
TGTGCCAGCTCAGCTAGCGTCGCCTACAATGAGCAGTTCTTC
>TRBJ1-2|TRBD1|TRBV10-3|NA
CAISESVGVGQGNYGYTF
TGTGCCATCAGTGAGTCGGTCGGAGTAGGACAGGGGAACTATGGCTACACCTTC
>TRBJ1-2|NA|TRBV5-1|NA
CASSLGGYNYGYTF
TGCGCCAGCAGCCTGGGGGGCTATAACTATGGCTACACCTTC
>TRBJ2-1|TRBD2|TRBV7-8|few
CASSLPRTSGSSYNEQFF
TGTGCCAGCAGCTTACCCCGGACTAGCGGCAGCTCCTACAATGAGCAGTTCTTC
>TRBJ2-3|TRBD2|TRBV5-4|NA
CASRGRGEDTQYF
TGTGCCAGCAGGGGGCGGGGGGAAGATACGCAGTATTTT
>TRBJ2-7|TRBD1|TRBV5-1|NA
CASSPRQGSAYEQYF
TGCGCCAGCAGCCCTCGACAGGGCTCGGCCTACGAGCAGTACTTC
>TRBJ1-6|TRBD1|TRBV23-1|few
CASGQGVCVFKPPLYNSPLHF
TGCGCCAGCGGACAGGGGGTTTGCGTGTTTAAACCGCCTTTATATAATTCACCCCTCCACTTT
>TRBJ2-1|TRBD2|TRBV7-3|NA
CASSAPGLAGNEQFF
TGTGCCAGCAGCGCTCCGGGACTAGCGGGTAATGAGCAGTTCTTC
>TRBJ1-2|TRBD1|TRBV18|few
CASSPSFQGEFNYGYTF
TGTGCCAGCTCACCATCCTTCCAGGGGGAGTTTAACTATGGCTACACCTTC
>TRBJ1-6|NA|TRBV6-5|NA
CASSHSSYNSPLHF
TGTGCCAGCAGCCACAGCTCCTATAATTCACCCCTCCACTTT
>TRBJ1-5|TRBD1|TRBV18|NA
CASSPTGTGDNQPQHF
TGTGCCAGCTCACCCACCGGGACAGGGGACAATCAGCCCCAGCATTTT
>TRBJ1-1|TRBD1|TRBV2|few
CASSDPGQGRKAFF
TGTGCCAGCAGTGACCCGGGACAGGGTAGGAAAGCTTTCTTT
>TRBJ1-2|TRBD1|TRBV5-1|NA
CASSLPGGQDYGYTF
TGCGCCAGCAGCCTGCCTGGGGGACAGGACTATGGCTACACCTTC
>TRBJ2-7|TRBD1|TRBV6-5|NA
CASSLDRGLYEQYF
TGTGCCAGCAGCCTCGACAGGGGGCTTTACGAGCAGTACTTC
>TRBJ2-7|NA|TRBV6-5|NA
CACGFYEQYF
TGTGCCTGCGGGTTCTACGAGCAGTACTTC
>TRBJ1-5|NA|TRBV6-5|many
CASSSTGTNQPQHF
TGTGCCAGCAGCTCGACAGGCACCAATCAGCCCCAGCATTTT
>TRBJ1-5|NA|TRBV6-2/TRBV6-3|once
CASTPVAGPQPQHF
TGTGCCAGCACCCCGGTGGCAGGCCCTCAGCCCCAGCATTTT
>TRBJ2-3|NA|TRBV2|NA
CASSEIRTSTDTQYF
TGTGCCAGCAGTGAAATAAGAACTAGCACAGATACGCAGTATTTT
>TRBJ2-1|TRBD1|TRBV7-9|NA
CASSPDSADREQFF
TGTGCCAGCAGCCCCGATAGCGCGGACAGGGAGCAGTTCTTC
>TRBJ2-1|TRBD1|TRBV7-9|NA
CASSRKGQGAHEQFF
TGTGCCAGCAGCCGTAAGGGACAGGGGGCCCATGAGCAGTTCTTC
>TRBJ1-2|TRBD1|TRBV11-2|NA
CASSAIRGGAGGYTF
TGTGCCAGCAGCGCCATTAGAGGGGGCGCGGGTGGCTACACCTTC
>TRBJ1-1|TRBD1|TRBV7-2|NA
CASSPDRGRNTEAFF
TGTGCCAGCAGCCCAGACAGGGGGCGGAACACTGAAGCTTTCTTT
>TRBJ2-2|TRBD1|TRBV28|NA
CASSFRDRGFTGELFF
TGTGCCAGCAGTTTCCGGGACAGGGGATTCACCGGGGAGCTGTTTTTT
>TRBJ1-2|TRBD1|TRBV13|NA
CASSIGQEAHYGYTF
TGTGCCAGCAGCATCGGACAGGAGGCACACTATGGCTACACCTTC
>TRBJ2-2|TRBD1|TRBV20-1|NA
CSASGRTGDTGELFF
TGCAGTGCTAGTGGCCGCACAGGGGACACCGGGGAGCTGTTTTTT
>TRBJ2-2|NA|TRBV2|NA
CASSVLDPGSGELFF
TGTGCCAGCAGTGTCTTAGATCCGGGAAGCGGGGAGCTGTTTTTT
>TRBJ2-1|TRBD2|TRBV5-1|NA
CASSRIAGGTYNEQFF
TGCGCCAGCAGCAGGATAGCGGGAGGGACATACAATGAGCAGTTCTTC